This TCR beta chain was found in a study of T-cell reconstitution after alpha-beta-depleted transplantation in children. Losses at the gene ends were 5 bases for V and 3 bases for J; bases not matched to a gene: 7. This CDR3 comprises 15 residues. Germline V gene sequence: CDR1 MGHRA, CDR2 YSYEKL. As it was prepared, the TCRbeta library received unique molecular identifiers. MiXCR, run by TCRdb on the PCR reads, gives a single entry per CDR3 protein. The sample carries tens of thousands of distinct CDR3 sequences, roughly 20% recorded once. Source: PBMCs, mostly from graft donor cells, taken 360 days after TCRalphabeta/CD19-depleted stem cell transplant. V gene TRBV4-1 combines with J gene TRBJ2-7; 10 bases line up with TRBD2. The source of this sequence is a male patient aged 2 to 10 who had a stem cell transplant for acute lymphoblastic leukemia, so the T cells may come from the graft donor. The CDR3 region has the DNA TGCGCCAGCAGCAACCCGGGACTAGCGTTCTACGAGCAGTACTTC. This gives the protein CASSNPGLAFYEQYF.